Each of the 6 T cell receptor beta chains below was sequenced from the same sample in a study of radiotherapy plus CTLA-4 blockade in lung cancer. Produced via immunoSEQ multiplex PCR; TCRdb's table is partial and in-frame only. Of roughly 50,000 clones listed, about 88% are singletons. The material sequenced was peripheral blood, taken from a patient treated with radiotherapy plus ipilimumab. The receptors stem from a human donor with non-small cell lung cancer whose response to radiotherapy plus ipilimumab could not be evaluated.

This chain uses TRBV7-9 with TRBJ2-3; TRBD2 matches at 7 bases. This CDR3 is built from 14 residues. V was clipped by 5 bases and J by 4 bases; unmatched bases: 6. The germline CDR1 and CDR2 sequences are SEHNR and FQNEAQ (reference sequence). The CDR3 bases are TGTGCCAGCAGCCCACTGGCGGGGGCAGATACGCAGTATTTT. Its translation is CASSPLAGADTQYF.

The J gene is TRBJ1-2, the V gene TRBV27; D possibly corresponds to TRBD1 (5 bases). The CDR3 is made up of 17 amino acids. V lost 4 bases to trimming and J lost 4 bases, with 22 bases between them. Germline assignment: CDR1 MNHEY and CDR2 SMNVEV (reference sequence). The CDR3 DNA reads TGTGCCAGCAGTTCAAAGCCCCCCGCTGCAGGGCCCTATGGCTACACCTTC. It is translated as CASSSKPPAAGPYGYTF.

This clone was seen just once. This chain uses TRBV30 with TRBJ1-2, with no clear D. The germline V and J ends were trimmed by 5 bases and 4 bases, with 23 bases remaining between them. The CDR3 has 16 residues. The germline V gene has CDR1 GTSNPN and CDR2 SVGIG (reference sequence). The CDR3 DNA follows: TGTGCCTGGTTATGGGAGTGTTATAGAAAGACCTATGGCTACACCTTC. Residues: CAWLWECYRKTYGYTF.

The chain couples TRBV9 to TRBJ2-7; D unclear. Germline-derived CDR1 and CDR2 are SGDLS and YYNGEE. With 5 bases removed from V and 0 bases from J, the gap between germline ends came to 12 bases. The CDR3 runs to 14 residues. The CDR3 loop reads CASSLYYGSYEQYF. The CDR3 bases are TGTGCCAGCAGTCTTTACTACGGCTCCTACGAGCAGTACTTC.

On this clone: An end of the junction differs from the germline gene, which may be a read error. The chain links TRBV5-8 to TRBJ2-5; D might be TRBD2 (6 bases). This CDR3 contains 17 residues. In germline, CDR1 is SGHTS, CDR2 YDEGEE. The CDR3 loop is CASSQDRGMGDQETQYF. CDR3 nucleotide sequence: TGCGCCAGCAGCCAAGACCGGGGGATGGGGGACCAAGAGACCCAGTACTTC.

The chain recombines TRBV7-8 with TRBJ2-7; 9 nucleotides align to TRBD2. Germline assignment: CDR1 SGHVS and CDR2 FQNEAQ. CDR3 length: 14 residues. V was pared by 5 bases and J by 6 bases, with 8 bases of the junction left unmatched. The DNA of the CDR3 is TGTGCCAGCAGCGTCCCGGGACTAGCTGTCGAGCAGTACTTC. This translates into CASSVPGLAVEQYF.